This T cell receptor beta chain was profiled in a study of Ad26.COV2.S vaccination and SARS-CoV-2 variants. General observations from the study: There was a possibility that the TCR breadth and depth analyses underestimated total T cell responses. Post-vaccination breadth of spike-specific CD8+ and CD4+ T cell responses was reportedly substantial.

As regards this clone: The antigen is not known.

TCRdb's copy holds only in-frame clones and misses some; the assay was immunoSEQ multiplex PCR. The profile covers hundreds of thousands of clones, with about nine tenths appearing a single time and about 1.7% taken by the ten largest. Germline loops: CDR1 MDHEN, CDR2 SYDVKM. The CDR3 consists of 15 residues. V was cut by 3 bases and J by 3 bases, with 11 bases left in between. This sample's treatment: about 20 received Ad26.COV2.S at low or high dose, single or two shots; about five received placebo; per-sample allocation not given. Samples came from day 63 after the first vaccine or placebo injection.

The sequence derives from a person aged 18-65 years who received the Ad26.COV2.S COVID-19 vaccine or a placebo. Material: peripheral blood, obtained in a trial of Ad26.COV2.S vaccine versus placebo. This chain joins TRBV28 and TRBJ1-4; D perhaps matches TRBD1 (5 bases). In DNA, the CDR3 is TGTGCCAGCAGTTTTGGGGGGGAGGCTAATGAAAAACTGTTTTTT. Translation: CASSFGGEANEKLFF.